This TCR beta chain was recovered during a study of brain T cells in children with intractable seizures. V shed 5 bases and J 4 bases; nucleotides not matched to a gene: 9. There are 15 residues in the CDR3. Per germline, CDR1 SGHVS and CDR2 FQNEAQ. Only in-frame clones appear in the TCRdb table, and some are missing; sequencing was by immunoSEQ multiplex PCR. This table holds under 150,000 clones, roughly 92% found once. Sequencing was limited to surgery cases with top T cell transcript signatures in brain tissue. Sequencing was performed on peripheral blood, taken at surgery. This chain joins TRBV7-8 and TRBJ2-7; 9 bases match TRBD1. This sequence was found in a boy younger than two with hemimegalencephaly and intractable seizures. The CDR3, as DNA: TGTGCCAGCAGCCCGCGGGACAGGGTACTTTACGAGCAGTACTTC. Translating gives CASSPRDRVLYEQYF.